Below, 9 T cell receptor beta chains from the same sample are listed, as sequenced in a study of breast tumors, draining lymph nodes, adjacent tissues. TCRdb re-derived calls from the multiplex PCR reads in MiXCR, one entry per CDR3 protein. The table has around 130,000 distinct CDR3 sequences, roughly 21% seen once. Axillary draining lymph nodes of breast cancer patients supplied the node samples. Sequenced sample: axillary lymph node tissue. Receptors were obtained from a female donor with breast cancer. Some clones in this sample may be carry-over from other donors' samples.

This clonotype was counted many times. The CDR3 region has the DNA TGCGCCAGCAGCTTTTTTCAGGCCTCGGGCACAGATACGCAGTATTTT. Translating it yields CASSFFQASGTDTQYF. The V and J genes are TRBV5-1 and TRBJ2-3; D call uncertain. Germline loops: CDR1 SGHRS, CDR2 YFSETQ. The CDR3 sequence is 16 residues long. V was pared by 2 bases and J by 1 base, with 14 bases between.

As for this clonotype: This may stem from a read error, because a much larger clone lies one nucleotide away. Since no conserved phenylalanine or tryptophan closes the CDR3, a read error is the likely cause. The CDR3 loop reads CASIGTATPNPLPNSPLHL. Written as DNA, the CDR3 is TGTGCCAGCATCGGGACAGCCACCCCTAATCCTCTCCCAAATTCACCCCTCCACCTT. J is TRBJ1-6 and V is TRBV19; 7 bases map to TRBD1. This CDR3 is built from 19 residues. Looked up from germline, CDR1 is LNHDA and CDR2 is SQIVND (reference sequence). The V segment lost 9 bases and the J segment 7 bases; nucleotides outside the gene matches: 24.

The V call is TRBV20-1, the J call TRBJ2-4, with 9 bases aligning to TRBD2. The CDR3 runs 16 residues. Losses at the gene ends were 2 bases for V and 0 bases for J; bases not matched to a gene: 5. Germline loops: CDR1 DFQATT, CDR2 SNEGSKA (reference sequence). The CDR3 spells CSARYGLAIAKNIQYF. The DNA of the CDR3 is TGCAGTGCTAGATACGGACTAGCGATAGCCAAAAACATTCAGTACTTC.

The chain employs TRBV28 and TRBJ1-2; perhaps TRBD1 as D (5 bases). V dropped 5 bases and J dropped 10 bases, with 17 bases sitting between them. This CDR3 contains 13 residues. The germline V gene encodes CDR1 MDHEN and CDR2 SYDVKM. CDR3: CASSTAAGMDYTF. As DNA, the CDR3 is TGTGCCAGCAGTACCGCGGCAGGGATGGACTACACCTTC.

The V call is TRBV14, the J call TRBJ2-4, with D maybe TRBD2 (5 bases). The CDR3 loop spans 14 amino acids. Germline V gives CDR1 SGHDN, CDR2 FVKESK. V shed 3 bases and J shed 1 base, with 7 bases lying between them. The CDR3 DNA is TGTGCCAGCAGCCAGCCGGGGGCCAAAAACATTCAGTACTTC. This translates into CASSQPGAKNIQYF.

This clonotype occurred many times. The chain couples TRBV7-9 to TRBJ2-7, with D hard to call. The V and J ends lost 2 bases and 0 bases respectively, with 8 bases between them. Germline CDR1 is SEHNR and CDR2 is FQNEAQ (reference sequence). This CDR3 contains 14 residues. This chain's CDR3 is CASSLSTGSYEQYF. The DNA for the CDR3 is TGTGCCAGCAGCTTAAGTACCGGCTCCTACGAGCAGTACTTC.

As concerns this clonotype: A read error may explain this, as a much larger clone is one base away. The chain links TRBV20-1 to TRBJ2-1; D unclear. The CDR3 runs 13 residues. Per the germline V gene, CDR1 is DFQATT and CDR2 is SNEGSKA (reference sequence). CDR3 nucleotide sequence: TGCAGTGCTAGTAAGGGTCCCTACAATGAGCAGCTCTTC. Encoded protein: CSASKGPYNEQLF.

This clonotype was detected many times. The rearrangement joins TRBV20-1 to TRBJ2-7; a weak D match, TRBD2 (5 bases). The V gene lost 0 bases and the J gene lost 0 bases, with 15 bases spanning the gap. Per germline, CDR1 DFQATT and CDR2 SNEGSKA (reference sequence). The CDR3 sequence is 16 residues long. CDR3 nucleotides: TGCAGTGCTAGAGATTCGAGGGCTCTGAGCTCCTACGAGCAGTACTTC. Residues: CSARDSRALSSYEQYF.

This clonotype showed up just a few times. V usage is TRBV5-1 and J usage is TRBJ2-1; D is perhaps TRBD1 (6 bases). CDR1 SGHRS and CDR2 YFSETQ come from the germline V gene. The CDR3 runs to 14 residues. V was clipped by 4 bases and J by 9 bases, with 17 bases between them. CDR3 bases: TGCGCCAGCAGCGCCGCCCTGGGGGCGAGTGAGCAGTTCTTC. Amino acids: CASSAALGASEQFF.